This TCR beta chain was found in a study of blood T cell repertoires in COVID-19 (dated by TCRdb to the early 2020s). Broadly, across the study: The collaborator samples originated in the United States, Italy and Spain and spanned the acute and convalescent phases of COVID-19. The material from the prospective study consisted of cDNA or gDNA derived from T cells, B-cell-depleted T cells, or PBMCs. The dataset comprised deeply sampled blood TCRbeta repertoires from subjects exposed to, actively infected with, or recovered from COVID-19. A freely available public database, intended as a resource for researchers studying the immune response to SARS-CoV-2, is where the repertoires were released. Samples were obtained from the ongoing ImmuneRACE study (first 160 participants) and from 1,200 or so subjects provided by 6 global collaborators. Nearly every sample came with metadata listing a de-identified subject ID, COVID-19 status, age in years and sex. Where HLA class I and class II types were available, the types were taken from metadata supplied by the sample provider, not from assay-based typing. The research as a whole found: The amount of clinical and demographic metadata varied by source and participant and was provided uncurated.

TCRbeta CDR3 regions were amplified from genomic DNA by means of the immunoSEQ Assay, a bias-controlled multiplex PCR. In the original analysis: Nucleated cell counts per sample were estimated from amplification of reference gene primers within the assay. To quantify the absolute abundance of each unique TCRbeta CDR3 rearrangement, sequence reads were collapsed and filtered. For each sample, productive Simpson clonality was calculated by taking the square root of Simpson's diversity index across productive rearrangements. TCRdb re-hosts the immuneACCESS table, in-frame sequences only. Its copies lack some clones; in the studies checked, an unresolved V gene accounts for under half of them, and the cause for the rest is not known. V and J calls and clone size are those listed in that table; D and trimming were worked out from the DNA. The sample records under 250,000 clones, 82% of which are singletons. Of the sample, about 3.4% is held by the ten largest clones.

Inclusive of the bounding cysteine and phenylalanine, the CDR3 is 15 residues long. Of the read, only the CDR3 DNA is kept; its 45 bases are in frame from base 1. V is shortened by 3 bases, J by 0 bases, and the region joining them spans 9 bases. As encoded in the germline V gene, CDR1 is KGHSH while CDR2 is LQKENI. Participants in the prospective study were aged roughly 18 to 100 years, lived in about two dozen United States geographic areas, and enrolled through a virtual design. Cohort assignment in the prospective study relied on participant-reported clinical history from a screening survey and a study questionnaire. Recovered participants in ImmuneRACE Cohort 3 were defined as having two consecutive negative NP/OP PCR tests, clearance from a healthcare professional, or resolution of symptoms. In the prospective study, whole blood, serum and a nasopharyngeal or oropharyngeal swab were collected from each participant by mobile phlebotomists. Over a roughly 2-month period, participants in the prospective study had the option of providing additional blood draws and questionnaires. Before DNA extraction, blood samples from the prospective study were shipped at room temperature or frozen.

This clone has only one observation. What antigen it recognizes has not been identified. Qualities for individual bases were not recorded, and no much larger clone is one base off. Rearrangement joined TRBV18 to TRBJ1-3, with the D segment identity uncertain. This receptor was identified in an older woman who had recovered from COVID-19. Sequences were obtained from PBMCs or T cells enriched from blood (not recorded which). The CDR3 region: CASSPRILSGNTIYF. At the DNA level, the sequence is TGTGCCAGCTCACCCAGGATACTCTCTGGAAACACCATATATTTT.